This T cell receptor (beta chain) was observed in a study of blood T cells in healthy people across ages. This CDR3 spans 14 amino acids. With respect to this clonotype: Its antigen is still unknown. One end of the junction varies from germline; a read error may be responsible.

A second PCR of about 6 to 11 cycles used a sample-barcoded 5' primer and a J-beta primer mix. Each TCR beta cDNA got a 12-nucleotide random molecular identifier. One entry per CDR3 protein results from TCRdb running MiXCR on the 5' RACE reads. The sample shows about a million distinct CDR3 sequences, 51% of them seen only once. General study points: Estimates of total diversity, which came from one million sequenced T cells, were considered to be underestimates.

Material for sequencing was blood. This clonotype was sampled from a woman in her sixties or seventies in good health. This chain uses TRBV12-3 or TRBV12-4 with TRBJ2-3; either TRBD1 or TRBD2 may fit D (5 bases each). CDR3 DNA sequence: TGTGTCAGCAGAAGAGGGACCGCACCGGATACGCAGTATTTT. Residues: CVSRRGTAPDTQYF.